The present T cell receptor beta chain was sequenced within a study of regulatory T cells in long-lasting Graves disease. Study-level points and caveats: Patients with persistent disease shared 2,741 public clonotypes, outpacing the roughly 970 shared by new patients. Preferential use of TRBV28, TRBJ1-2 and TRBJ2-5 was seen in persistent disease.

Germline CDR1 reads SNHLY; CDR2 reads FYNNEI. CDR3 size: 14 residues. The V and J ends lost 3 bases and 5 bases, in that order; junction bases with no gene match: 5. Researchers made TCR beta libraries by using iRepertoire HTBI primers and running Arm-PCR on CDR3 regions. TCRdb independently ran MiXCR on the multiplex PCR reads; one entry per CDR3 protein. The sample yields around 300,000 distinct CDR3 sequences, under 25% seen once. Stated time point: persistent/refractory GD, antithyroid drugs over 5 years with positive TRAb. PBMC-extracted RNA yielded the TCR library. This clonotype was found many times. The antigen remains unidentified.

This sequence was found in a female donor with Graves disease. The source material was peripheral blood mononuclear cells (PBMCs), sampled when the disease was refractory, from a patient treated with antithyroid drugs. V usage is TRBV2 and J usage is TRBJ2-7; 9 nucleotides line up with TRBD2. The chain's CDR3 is CASSDGLAGNEQYF. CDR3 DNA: TGTGCCAGCAGTGACGGGCTAGCGGGGAACGAGCAGTACTTC.